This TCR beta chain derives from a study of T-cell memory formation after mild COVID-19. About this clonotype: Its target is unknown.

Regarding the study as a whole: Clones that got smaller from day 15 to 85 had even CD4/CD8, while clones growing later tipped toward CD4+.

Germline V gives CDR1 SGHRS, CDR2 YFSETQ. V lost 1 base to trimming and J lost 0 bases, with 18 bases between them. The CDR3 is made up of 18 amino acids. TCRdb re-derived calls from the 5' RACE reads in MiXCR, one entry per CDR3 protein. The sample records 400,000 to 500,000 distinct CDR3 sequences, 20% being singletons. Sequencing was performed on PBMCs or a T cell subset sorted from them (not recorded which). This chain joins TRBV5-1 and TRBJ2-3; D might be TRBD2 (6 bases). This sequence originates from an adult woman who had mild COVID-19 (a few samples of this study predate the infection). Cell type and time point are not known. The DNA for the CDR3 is TGCGCCAGCAGCTTGAGGCCCTACGGCGGGGCCAGCACAGATACGCAGTATTTT. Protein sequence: CASSLRPYGGASTDTQYF. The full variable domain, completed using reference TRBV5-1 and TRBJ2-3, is KAGVTQTPRYLIKTRGQQVTLSCSPISGHRSVSWYQQTPGQGLQFLFEYFSETQRNKGNFPGRFSGRQFSNSRSEMNVSTLELGDSALYLCASSLRPYGGASTDTQYFGPGTRLTVL.